Following are 24 T cell receptor beta chains from one sample sequenced in a study of CD8 T cells in Susac syndrome. The authors reverse transcribed roughly 0.5 to 1 ug RNA with random hexamers. TCRdb fed the immunoSEQ multiplex PCR reads into MiXCR, producing one record per CDR3 protein. The sample holds about 300,000 distinct CDR3 sequences, 89% seen once. The material sequenced was CD8+ T cells from PBMCs. All receptors come from a human donor with multiple sclerosis.

The rearrangement links TRBV28 to TRBJ2-1, with D possibly being TRBD1 (5 bases). Trimming took off 4 bases at V and 6 bases at J, with 19 bases between the two ends. The CDR3 extends over 16 amino acids. The germline CDR1 and CDR2 sequences are MDHEN and SYDVKM. This CDR3 is CASSWAYADKPNEQFF. The CDR3, as DNA: TGTGCCAGCAGTTGGGCATACGCGGACAAACCCAATGAGCAGTTCTTC.

The chain has TRBV27 and TRBJ2-1; perhaps TRBD2 as D (5 bases). The CDR3 totals 14 residues. Germline V lookup: CDR1 MNHEY, CDR2 SMNVEV (reference sequence). V gave up 2 bases and J gave up 7 bases, with 12 bases separating them. The CDR3 coding sequence is TGTGCCAGCAGTTTAGGGAGTCTGGGGAATGAGCAGTTCTTC. This encodes CASSLGSLGNEQFF.

This chain links TRBV4-1 with TRBJ2-1, with D perhaps TRBD1 (6 bases). CDR3 length: 14 amino acids. V shed 0 bases and J shed 9 bases, with 12 bases lying between them. Germline CDR1 MGHRA, CDR2 YSYEKL. DNA for the CDR3: TGCGCCAGCAGCCAAGATCAGGGGTCTATTGAGCAGTTCTTC. Protein: CASSQDQGSIEQFF.

The chain uses TRBV4-3 and TRBJ2-7; 10 nucleotides align to TRBD2. This CDR3 has 15 amino acids. V gave up 1 base and J gave up 5 bases; unmatched junction bases: 5. Germline lookup yields CDR1 LGHNA and CDR2 YSLEER. The CDR3 protein is CASSQGELAGNEQYF. The DNA of the CDR3 is TGCGCCAGCAGCCAAGGGGAACTAGCGGGAAACGAGCAGTACTTC.

The J gene is TRBJ2-5, the V gene TRBV18; weak D call: TRBD1 (5 bases). The CDR3 has 16 amino acids. Per germline, CDR1 KGHSH and CDR2 LQKENI. V was pared by 6 bases and J by 0 bases, with 17 bases between. In DNA, the CDR3 is TGTGCCAGCTCCCCTACCTCGACAGCAAACCAAGAGACCCAGTACTTC. It is translated as CASSPTSTANQETQYF.

The V call is TRBV6-1, the J call TRBJ2-3, with TRBD1 matching over 8 bases. Germline V gene data show CDR1 as MNHNS and CDR2 as SASEGT. After removal of 1 base from V and 1 base from J, the junction contained 1 base not matched to a gene. This CDR3 has 15 residues. The CDR3 DNA reads as TGTGCCAGCAGTGAAGTGACAGGGGGCACAGATACGCAGTATTTT. Encoded protein: CASSEVTGGTDTQYF.

The chain employs TRBV7-8 and TRBJ2-1, with unresolved D. Germline CDR1 is SGHVS and CDR2 is FQNEAQ. Deletions cut 1 base from V and 8 bases from J, with 9 bases between. The CDR3 totals 13 residues. In nucleotides, the CDR3 is TGTGCCAGCAGCTTAGAGGGTATTGATGAGCAGTTCTTC. Amino acids: CASSLEGIDEQFF. The full variable domain, rest sourced from reference TRBV7-8 and TRBJ2-1, is GAGVSQSPRYKVAKRGQDVALRCDPISGHVSLFWYQQALGQGPEFLTYFQNEAQLDKSGLPSDRFFAERPEGSVSTLKIQRTQQEDSAVYLCASSLEGIDEQFFGPGTRLTVL.

The rearrangement links TRBV6-2 or TRBV6-3 to TRBJ2-1; TRBD2 matches 7 bases. The germline V gene has CDR1 MNHEY and CDR2 SVGEGT. The V segment lost 0 bases and the J segment 4 bases; nucleotides outside the gene matches: 6. This CDR3 comprises 16 residues. CDR3 DNA: TGTGCCAGCAGTTACTCGAAGAGGGAGGGGTACAATGAGCAGTTCTTC. Protein sequence: CASSYSKREGYNEQFF.

This clonotype was seen more than once but under ten times. The genes are TRBV6-1 and TRBJ2-5; D uncertain. Germline loops: CDR1 MNHNS, CDR2 SASEGT. With 5 bases removed from V and 5 bases from J, the gap between germline ends came to 15 bases. This CDR3 is built from 14 residues. The CDR3: CASSYALTVETQYF. CDR3 in DNA: TGTGCCAGCAGTTACGCGCTTACGGTGGAGACCCAGTACTTC.

This chain joins TRBV6-4 and TRBJ2-2, with TRBD2 matching 9 bases. Losses at the gene ends were 7 bases for V and 3 bases for J; bases not matched to a gene: 0. Germline V lookup: CDR1 MRHNA, CDR2 SNTAGT. CDR3 size: 13 residues. The chain's CDR3 is CASTSGDTGELFF. CDR3 coding DNA: TGTGCCAGCACTAGCGGGGACACCGGGGAGCTGTTTTTT.

The chain is built from TRBV25-1 and TRBJ2-5, with 7 bases aligning to TRBD1. CDR3 length: 15 amino acids. J lost 2 bases, V lost 1 base, and 4 bases had no gene match. Germline V gene sequence: CDR1 MGHDK, CDR2 SYGVNS. CDR3 amino acids: CASSESGTVQETQYF. The CDR3 DNA is TGTGCCAGCAGTGAATCCGGGACAGTTCAAGAGACCCAGTACTTC.

This sequence joins TRBV30 and TRBJ1-2, with 7 bases identical to TRBD1. The CDR3 spans 15 residues. Germline-derived CDR1 and CDR2 are GTSNPN and SVGIG (reference sequence). Trimming took 4 bases from V and 3 from J; bases not matched to a gene: 11. CDR3 protein: CAWIHRDRAYYGYTF. CDR3 coding DNA: TGTGCCTGGATCCACCGCGACAGGGCTTACTATGGCTACACCTTC.

The genes are TRBV6-2 or TRBV6-3 and TRBJ1-2; no clear D gene. The CDR3 is 12 amino acids. The ends were cut back, 2 bases at V and 8 bases at J, with 9 bases in the middle. In germline, CDR1 is MNHEY, CDR2 SVGEGT. The CDR3 DNA sequence: TGTGCCAGCAGTTACGCGGCAGAGGGCTACACCTTC. Translation: CASSYAAEGYTF.

The chain employs TRBV11-2 and TRBJ2-5; D call uncertain. With 6 bases removed from V and 3 bases from J, the gap between germline ends came to 17 bases. Germline values: CDR1 SGHAT, CDR2 FQNNGV. There are 15 residues in the CDR3. The chain's CDR3 is CASRFKVLGKETQYF. As DNA, the CDR3 is TGTGCCAGCAGATTCAAGGTCTTGGGGAAAGAGACCCAGTACTTC. Together with reference TRBV11-2 and TRBJ2-5, the CDR3 gives the full variable domain: EAGVAQSPRYKIIEKRQSVAFWCNPISGHATLYWYQQILGQGPKLLIQFQNNGVVDDSQLPKDRFSAERLKGVDSTLKIQPAKLEDSAVYLCASRFKVLGKETQYFGPGTRLLVL.

This chain uses TRBV6-6 with TRBJ2-5; D gene unclear. Between the trimmed V and J ends, which lost 2 bases and 4 bases, there was a span of 8 bases. The germline gives CDR1 MNHNY, CDR2 SVGAGI (reference sequence). The CDR3 loop spans 13 amino acids. In nucleotides, the CDR3 is TGTGCCAGCAGTTACAGGGTAGGAGAGACCCAGTACTTC. It specifies CASSYRVGETQYF.

The chain has TRBV7-8 and TRBJ2-2; 10 positions match TRBD2. Germline loops: CDR1 SGHVS, CDR2 FQNEAQ. This CDR3 is 15 amino acids long. V shed 10 bases, J shed 5 bases, and the junction held 10 bases outside the gene matches. The CDR3 DNA reads TGTGCCATAGGGCTAGCGGGAGTACGGACCGGGGAGCTGTTTTTT. Amino acids: CAIGLAGVRTGELFF.

CDR3: CSASGLAGGGPVDQYF. The CDR3 nucleotides are TGCAGTGCTAGTGGCCTAGCGGGAGGGGGGCCTGTGGACCAGTACTTC. This chain connects TRBV20-1 to TRBJ2-5; 12 nucleotides align to TRBD2. Unmatched junction bases numbered 15, after V lost 3 bases and J lost 10 bases. The germline gives CDR1 DFQATT, CDR2 SNEGSKA (reference sequence). The CDR3 contains 16 residues.

The rearrangement joins TRBV4-1 to TRBJ2-7; 9 bases align to TRBD1. CDR1 is MGHRA, CDR2 YSYEKL, per germline. The CDR3 covers 15 residues. With 0 bases clipped from V and 3 bases from J, the junction kept 3 bases outside the gene matches. The CDR3 is CASSQDGTGNYEQYF. The CDR3 nucleotides read TGCGCCAGCAGCCAAGATGGGACAGGGAACTACGAGCAGTACTTC.

This clonotype has a handful of counts. The rearrangement joins TRBV7-9 to TRBJ2-1; 7 nucleotides agree with TRBD1. With 2 bases clipped from V and 3 bases from J, the junction kept 10 bases outside the gene matches. Germline lookup yields CDR1 SEHNR and CDR2 FQNEAQ (reference sequence). The CDR3 loop spans 17 amino acids. The CDR3 is CASSLISLTGFYNEQFF. In DNA, the CDR3 is TGTGCCAGCAGCTTAATATCCCTGACAGGGTTCTACAATGAGCAGTTCTTC.

This clonotype was seen just once. For the CDR3, the DNA is TGTGCCTGGAGCAGAGGGATTACTGAAGCTTTCTTT. Its translation is CAWSRGITEAFF. This chain joins TRBV30 and TRBJ1-1; D unresolved. Trimming stripped 3 bases from V and 5 bases from J, with 10 bases between. The CDR3 is 12 residues long. Germline lookup yields CDR1 GTSNPN and CDR2 SVGIG (reference sequence).

This chain joins TRBV30 and TRBJ1-5; D not resolved. V was clipped by 1 base and J by 2 bases, with 12 bases between them. This CDR3 has 15 amino acids. The germline V gene has CDR1 GTSNPN and CDR2 SVGIG (reference sequence). The CDR3 DNA sequence: TGTGCCTGGAGTGATCGTTGGGTCGGCAATCAGCCCCAGCATTTT. Its translation is CAWSDRWVGNQPQHF.

The J gene is TRBJ1-2, the V gene TRBV4-1; TRBD1 matches at 10 bases. This CDR3 has 17 residues. Trimming took 1 base from V and 4 from J; bases not matched to a gene: 9. CDR1 is MGHRA, CDR2 YSYEKL, per germline. The CDR3 reads CASSQAGTGEGGYGYTF. CDR3 nucleotide sequence: TGCGCCAGCAGCCAAGCCGGGACAGGGGAAGGCGGCTATGGCTACACCTTC.

Comment on this clonotype: A junction boundary mismatches the germline segment, possibly from a read error. The rearrangement links TRBV6-2 or TRBV6-3 to TRBJ2-7, with D unresolved. CDR1 and CDR2 (germline): MNHEY, SVGEGT. This CDR3 region has 15 residues. CDR3 nucleotide sequence: TGTGCCAGCAGCCCCCCCCCTGGAATAACCTATGAGCAGTACTTC. Its protein is CASSPPPGITYEQYF.

This chain connects TRBV29-1 to TRBJ2-7; 11 bases align to TRBD1. CDR3 length: 13 amino acids. Per the germline V gene, CDR1 is SQVTM and CDR2 is ANQGSEA. Losses at the gene ends were 7 bases for V and 5 bases for J; bases not matched to a gene: 7. CDR3: CSASRTGGNEQYF. The CDR3 nucleotides are TGCAGCGCTTCTCGGACAGGGGGCAACGAGCAGTACTTC.